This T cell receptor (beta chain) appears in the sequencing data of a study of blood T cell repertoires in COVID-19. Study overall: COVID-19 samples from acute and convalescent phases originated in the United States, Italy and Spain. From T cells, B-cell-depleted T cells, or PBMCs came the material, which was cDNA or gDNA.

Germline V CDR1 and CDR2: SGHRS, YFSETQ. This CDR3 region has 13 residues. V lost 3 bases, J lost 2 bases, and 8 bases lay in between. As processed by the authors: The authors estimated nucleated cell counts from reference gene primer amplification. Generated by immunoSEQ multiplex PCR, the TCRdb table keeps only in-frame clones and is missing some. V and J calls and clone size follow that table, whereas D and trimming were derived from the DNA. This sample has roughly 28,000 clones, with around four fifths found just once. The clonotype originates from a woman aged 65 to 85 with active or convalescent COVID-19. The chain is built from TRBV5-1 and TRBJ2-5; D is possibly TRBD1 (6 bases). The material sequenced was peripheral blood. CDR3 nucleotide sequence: TGCGCCAGCAGCTATACAGGGCAAGAGACCCAGTACTTC. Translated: CASSYTGQETQYF.